This entry lists 21 T cell receptor beta chains sequenced from one sample in a study of T cells after posttransplantation cyclophosphamide. Some clones are missing from TCRdb's copy, which holds only in-frame ones; the method was immunoSEQ multiplex PCR. The sample includes approximately 27,000 clones, none of them occurring once. Sequencing input: PBMCs. Receptors were obtained from a man aged 45 to 65 in good health, CMV-negative, and a related stem cell transplant donor.

There are many counts of this clone. CDR3 coding DNA: TGTGCCAGCAGCTCAGGGACTTATTCCTACAATGAGCAGTTCTTC. Residues: CASSSGTYSYNEQFF. This chain links TRBV7-2 with TRBJ2-1; D possibly corresponds to TRBD2 (6 bases). Trimming left V 4 bases short and J 1 base short, with 11 bases between. The length of the CDR3 is 15 residues. CDR1 and CDR2 from the germline V gene are SGHTA and FQGNSA. Drawing the rest from reference TRBV7-2 and TRBJ2-1, the complete variable domain is GAGVSQSPSNKVTEKGKDVELRCDPISGHTALYWYRQSLGQGLEFLIYFQGNSAPDKSGLPSDRFSAERTGGSVSTLTIQRTQQEDSAVYLCASSSGTYSYNEQFFGPGTRLTVL.

This clone occurred many times. The V call is TRBV7-3, the J call TRBJ2-1; 7 nucleotides match TRBD2. This CDR3 is 15 amino acids long. V shed 1 base and J 6 bases; nucleotides not matched to a gene: 6. The germline V gene has CDR1 SGHTA and CDR2 FQGTGA. This chain's CDR3 is CASSLRRGVANEQFF. The CDR3 DNA sequence: TGTGCCAGCAGCTTAAGACGGGGGGTAGCCAATGAGCAGTTCTTC.

This clone was counted ten times or more. The chain is built from TRBV5-1 and TRBJ1-1; no reliable D call. V dropped 4 bases and J dropped 1 base, with 11 bases sitting between them. Germline-derived CDR1 and CDR2 are SGHRS and YFSETQ. The CDR3 sequence is 14 residues long. The CDR3 region is CASSSTAQNTEAFF. In DNA, the CDR3 is TGCGCCAGCAGCAGCACAGCACAGAACACTGAAGCTTTCTTT. The full variable domain, with the rest looked up from reference TRBV5-1 and TRBJ1-1, is KAGVTQTPRYLIKTRGQQVTLSCSPISGHRSVSWYQQTPGQGLQFLFEYFSETQRNKGNFPGRFSGRQFSNSRSEMNVSTLELGDSALYLCASSSTAQNTEAFFGQGTRLTVV.

This clone was counted ten times or more. V gene TRBV10-2 combines with J gene TRBJ1-1, with 7 bases fitting TRBD1. This CDR3 region has 13 residues. V was clipped by 3 bases and J by 8 bases; unmatched bases: 6. Germline loops: CDR1 WSHSY, CDR2 SAAADI. CDR3 nucleotide sequence: TGCGCCAGCAGTGAAACAGGGGCTAGAGAAGCTTTCTTT. This encodes CASSETGAREAFF.

In this sample, this clone turned up many times. V and J are TRBV7-8 and TRBJ2-2; 14 bases match TRBD2. CDR3 length: 20 amino acids. The V gene's germline CDR1 is SGHVS and CDR2 FQNEAQ. The V segment lost 5 bases and the J segment 6 bases; nucleotides outside the gene matches: 17. Written as DNA, the CDR3 is TGTGCCAGCAGCATACCCCCGGGACTAGCGGGAGTGACTAGGGCCGGGGAGCTGTTTTTT. As protein: CASSIPPGLAGVTRAGELFF.

Ten or more counts support this clone. The V gene is TRBV9, the J gene TRBJ1-6, with TRBD1 as a possible D gene (5 bases). V was pared by 4 bases and J by 7 bases, with 9 bases between. CDR3 length: 13 residues. Germline CDR1 and CDR2: SGDLS and YYNGEE. CDR3 sequence (DNA): TGTGCCAGCAGCACACAGGAAAATTCACCCCTCCACTTT. It is translated as CASSTQENSPLHF.

This clone showed up many times. This chain joins TRBV25-1 and TRBJ2-2, with TRBD2 matching over 8 bases. Germline V lookup: CDR1 MGHDK, CDR2 SYGVNS. Trimming at V came to 6 bases and at J to 2 bases, leaving 8 bases not matched to a gene. The length of the CDR3 is 16 residues. Here the CDR3 DNA reads TGTGCCAGCAGCTACGGGGGGGCTGGTAACACCGGGGAGCTGTTTTTT. This gives the protein CASSYGGAGNTGELFF.

This clone was seen ten or more times. The chain links TRBV27 to TRBJ2-7; tentatively, D is TRBD1 (6 bases). The CDR3 is 16 amino acids. Between the trimmed V and J ends, which lost 1 base and 0 bases, there was a span of 13 bases. Germline CDR1 reads MNHEY; CDR2 reads SMNVEV (reference sequence). The CDR3 DNA reads as TGTGCCAGCAGTTTATTGACCCGACAGGCCTCCTACGAGCAGTACTTC. This encodes CASSLLTRQASYEQYF.

There are many counts of this clone. CDR3 in amino acids: CASSQSGTTNEKLFF. The CDR3, as DNA: TGTGCCAGCAGCCAATCCGGGACAACTAATGAAAAACTGTTTTTT. The chain links TRBV16 to TRBJ1-4; D remains unclear. Between the trimmed V and J ends, which lost 0 bases and 0 bases, there was a span of 5 bases. The length of the CDR3 is 15 residues. Germline lookup yields CDR1 KGHSY and CDR2 FQNENV.

This clone was recorded at least ten times. The chain has TRBV6-1 and TRBJ1-1, with D possibly being TRBD1 (6 bases). Trimming pared 5 bases from V and 1 base from J, leaving 14 bases between. Germline V gene sequence: CDR1 MNHNS, CDR2 SASEGT. CDR3 length: 15 amino acids. The CDR3, as DNA: TGTGCCAGCAGTCCCCGGCGGGGGGCGAACACTGAAGCTTTCTTT. Its translation: CASSPRRGANTEAFF.

This clone occurred many times. The chain combines TRBV7-9 with TRBJ2-1, with a weak D call TRBD1 (5 bases). V was clipped by 8 bases and J by 5 bases, with 13 bases between them. Germline loops: CDR1 SEHNR, CDR2 FQNEAQ (reference sequence). The CDR3 runs 13 residues. The CDR3 nucleotides are TGTGCCAGCGAAGACCCCAGGGACAATGAGCAGTTCTTC. It yields the protein CASEDPRDNEQFF.

This clone appeared many times. V is TRBV19 and J is TRBJ1-6; D gene unclear. Trimming removed 3 bases at V and 8 bases at J, with 20 bases between. The CDR3 covers 17 residues. The germline gives CDR1 LNHDA, CDR2 SQIVND (reference sequence). For the CDR3, the DNA is TGTGCCAGTAGTATCCCCCTGGGAAGGGCCGGGGATTCACCCCTCCACTTT. Amino acid sequence: CASSIPLGRAGDSPLHF.

This clone was observed at least ten times. The rearrangement links TRBV4-2 to TRBJ1-1; D perhaps matches TRBD1 (5 bases). The germline CDR1 and CDR2 sequences are LGHNA and YNFKEQ. This CDR3 is built from 16 residues. The ends were cut back, 0 bases at V and 4 bases at J, with 15 bases in the middle. Here the CDR3 DNA reads TGTGCCAGCAGCCAAGAGGGGCAGGGTGGGGTCACTGAAGCTTTCTTT. Protein sequence: CASSQEGQGGVTEAFF.

This chain connects TRBV2 to TRBJ2-3; TRBD2 matches 11 bases. V lost 6 bases, J lost 2 bases, and 10 bases stayed unmatched. CDR1 SNHLY and CDR2 FYNNEI come from the germline V gene. The CDR3 contains 17 residues. The CDR3 spells CASSRPLAGGFTDTQYF. The CDR3 nucleotides are TGTGCCAGCAGCCGCCCCCTAGCGGGGGGTTTCACAGATACGCAGTATTTT.

This clone was counted at least ten times. The chain uses TRBV10-3 and TRBJ2-7; 9 bases fit TRBD1. Germline assignment: CDR1 ENHRY and CDR2 SYGVKD. This CDR3 contains 14 residues. V lost 5 bases to trimming and J lost 2 bases; unmatched junction nucleotides: 4. This CDR3 is CAISPRQGAYEQYF. The DNA of the CDR3 is TGTGCCATCAGTCCCCGACAGGGGGCCTACGAGCAGTACTTC.

This clone was observed many times. The rearrangement links TRBV28 to TRBJ2-7; 7 nucleotides match TRBD1. The CDR3 has 12 residues. CDR1 is MDHEN and CDR2 is SYDVKM in the germline V gene. V lost 3 bases and J lost 7; bases outside the gene matches: 3. The CDR3 region is CASSLTGREQYF. The CDR3 DNA reads TGTGCCAGCAGTTTGACAGGGCGAGAGCAGTACTTC. The whole variable domain, remainder taken from reference TRBV28 and TRBJ2-7, is DVKVTQSSRYLVKRTGEKVFLECVQDMDHENMFWYRQDPGLGLRLIYFSYDVKMKEKGDIPEGYSVSREKKERFSLILESASTNQTSMYLCASSLTGREQYFGPGTRLTVT.

This clone was seen repeatedly, ten times or more. The genes are TRBV28 and TRBJ1-4; TRBD1 matches 8 bases. From germline, CDR1 is MDHEN and CDR2 SYDVKM. Trimming removed 4 bases from V and 4 bases from J; junction bases left unmatched: 5. The CDR3 consists of 15 residues. The CDR3 region has the DNA TGTGCCAGCAGTTACAGGGGGGGAGGTAATGAAAAACTGTTTTTT. Protein product: CASSYRGGGNEKLFF.

This clone was observed at least ten times. The gene calls are TRBV28 and TRBJ1-2, with D unclear. The CDR3 length is 11 residues. Trimming pared 4 bases from V and 10 bases from J, leaving 10 bases between. The V gene's germline CDR1 is MDHEN and CDR2 SYDVKM. CDR3 residues: CASSSQTPYTF. The CDR3 DNA reads TGTGCCAGCAGTTCGCAGACACCCTACACCTTC.

This clone was observed many times. The chain uses TRBV6-1 and TRBJ2-3; 11 positions agree with TRBD2. CDR3 length: 17 amino acids. Germline V CDR1 and CDR2: MNHNS, SASEGT. The junction had 10 bases not matched to a gene; V was cut back by 0 bases and J by 8 bases. CDR3 amino acids: CASSEAGIAGGPVTQYF. CDR3 DNA sequence: TGTGCCAGCAGTGAAGCGGGTATAGCGGGAGGGCCTGTTACGCAGTATTTT.

There are many counts of this clone. This chain connects TRBV10-3 to TRBJ1-1, with D tentatively TRBD1 (5 bases). Germline-derived CDR1 and CDR2 are ENHRY and SYGVKD. The V gene lost 8 bases and the J gene lost 10 bases, with 20 bases spanning the gap. The CDR3 is 13 residues long. DNA for the CDR3: TGTGCCATCGGGGCCGATCCTTTAAGTGCAGCTTTCTTT. Protein product: CAIGADPLSAAFF.

This clone was seen many times. The chain is built from TRBV5-1 and TRBJ1-2, with 11 bases that match TRBD1. The CDR3 is made up of 15 amino acids. Per germline, CDR1 SGHRS and CDR2 YFSETQ. The J segment lost 7 bases and the V segment lost 2 bases, leaving 7 bases of the junction unmatched. The DNA for the CDR3 is TGCGCCAGCAGCTTCTCGGACAGGGGGCGGAGTGGCTACACCTTC. Amino acids: CASSFSDRGRSGYTF.